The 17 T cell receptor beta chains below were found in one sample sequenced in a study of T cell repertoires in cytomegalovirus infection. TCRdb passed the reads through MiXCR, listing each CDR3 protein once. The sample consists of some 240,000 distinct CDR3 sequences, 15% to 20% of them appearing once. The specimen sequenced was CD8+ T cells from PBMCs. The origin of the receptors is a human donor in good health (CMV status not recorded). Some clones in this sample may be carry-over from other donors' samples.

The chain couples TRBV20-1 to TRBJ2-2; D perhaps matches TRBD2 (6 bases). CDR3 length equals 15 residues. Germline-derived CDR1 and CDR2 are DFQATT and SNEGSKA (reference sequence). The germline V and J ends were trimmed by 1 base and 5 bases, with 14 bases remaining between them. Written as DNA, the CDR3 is TGCAGTGCTAGAGCGGACTACGGCGGGACCGGGGAGCTGTTTTTT. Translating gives CSARADYGGTGELFF.

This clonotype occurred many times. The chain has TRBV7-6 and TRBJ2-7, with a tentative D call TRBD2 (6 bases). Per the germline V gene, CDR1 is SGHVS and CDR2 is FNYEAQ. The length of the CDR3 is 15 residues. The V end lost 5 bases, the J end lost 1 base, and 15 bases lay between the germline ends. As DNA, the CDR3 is TGTGCCAGCAGCAGCTATAGCGGTTCTTCCTACGAGCAGTACTTC. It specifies CASSSYSGSSYEQYF.

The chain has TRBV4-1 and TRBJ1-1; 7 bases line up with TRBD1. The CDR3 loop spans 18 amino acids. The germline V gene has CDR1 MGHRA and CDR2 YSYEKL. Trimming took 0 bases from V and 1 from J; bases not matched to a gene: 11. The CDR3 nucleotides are TGCGCCAGCAGCCAAGATACAGGAGGGGGCTGGGAGAACACTGAAGCTTTCTTT. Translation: CASSQDTGGGWENTEAFF.

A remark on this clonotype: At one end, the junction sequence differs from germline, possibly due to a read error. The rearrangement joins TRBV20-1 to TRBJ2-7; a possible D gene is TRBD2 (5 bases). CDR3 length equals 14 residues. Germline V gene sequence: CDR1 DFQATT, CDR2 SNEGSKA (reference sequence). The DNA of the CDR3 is TGCAGTGCTAGAGATCAAAGGAGGACCTACGAGCAGTGCTTC. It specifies CSARDQRRTYEQCF.

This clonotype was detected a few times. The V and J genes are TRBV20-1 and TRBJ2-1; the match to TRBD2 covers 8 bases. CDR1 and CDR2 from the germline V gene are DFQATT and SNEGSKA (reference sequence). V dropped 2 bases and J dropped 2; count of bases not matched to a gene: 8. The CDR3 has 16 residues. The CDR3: CSARPSAGGPYNEQFF. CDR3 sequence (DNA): TGCAGTGCTAGACCTAGCGCGGGGGGTCCCTACAATGAGCAGTTCTTC.

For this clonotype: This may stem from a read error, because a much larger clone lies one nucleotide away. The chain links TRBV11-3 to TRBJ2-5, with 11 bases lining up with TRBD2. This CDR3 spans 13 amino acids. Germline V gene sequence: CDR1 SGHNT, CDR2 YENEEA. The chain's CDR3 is CVSSAGTSGTQYF. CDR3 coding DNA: TGTGTCAGCAGCGCCGGGACTAGCGGGACCCAGTACTTC. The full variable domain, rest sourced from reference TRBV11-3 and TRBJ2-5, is EAGVVQSPRYKIIEKKQPVAFWCNPISGHNTLYWYLQNLGQGPELLIRYENEEAVDDSQLPKDRFSAERLKGVDSTLKIQPAELGDSAVYLCVSSAGTSGTQYFGPGTRLLVL.

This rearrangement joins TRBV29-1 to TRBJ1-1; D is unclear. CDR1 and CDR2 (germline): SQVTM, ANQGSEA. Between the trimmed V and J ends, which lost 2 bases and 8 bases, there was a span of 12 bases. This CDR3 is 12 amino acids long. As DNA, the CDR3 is TGCAGCGTTGAATCCGGCCAAATAGAAGCTTTCTTT. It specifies CSVESGQIEAFF.

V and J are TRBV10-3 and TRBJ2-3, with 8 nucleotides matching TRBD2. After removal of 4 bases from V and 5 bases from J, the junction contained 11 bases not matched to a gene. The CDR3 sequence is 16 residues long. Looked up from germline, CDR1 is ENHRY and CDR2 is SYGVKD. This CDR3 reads CAISAPTAGDLDTQYF. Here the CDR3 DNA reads TGTGCCATCAGTGCTCCCACAGCGGGGGATTTAGATACGCAGTATTTT.

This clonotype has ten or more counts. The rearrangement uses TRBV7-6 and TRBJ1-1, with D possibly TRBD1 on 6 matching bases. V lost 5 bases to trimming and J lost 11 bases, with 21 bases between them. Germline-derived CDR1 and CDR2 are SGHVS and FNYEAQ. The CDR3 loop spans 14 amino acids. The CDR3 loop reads CASSPGGALKEAFF. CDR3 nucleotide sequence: TGTGCCAGCAGCCCTGGGGGCGCCTTGAAGGAGGCTTTCTTT.

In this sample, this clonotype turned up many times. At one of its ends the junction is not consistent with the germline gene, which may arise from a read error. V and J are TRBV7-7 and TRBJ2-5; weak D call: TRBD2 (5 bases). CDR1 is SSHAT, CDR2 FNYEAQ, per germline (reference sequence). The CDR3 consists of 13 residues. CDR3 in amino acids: CASSKIPEGTQYF. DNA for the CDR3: TGTGCTAGCAGCAAGATTCCAGAGGGGACCCAGTACTTC.

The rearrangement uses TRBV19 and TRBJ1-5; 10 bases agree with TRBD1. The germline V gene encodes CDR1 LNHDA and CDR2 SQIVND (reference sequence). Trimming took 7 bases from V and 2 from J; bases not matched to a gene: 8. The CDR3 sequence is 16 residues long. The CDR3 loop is CASKPGQGFGNQPQHF. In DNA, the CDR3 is TGTGCCAGTAAGCCGGGACAGGGGTTTGGCAATCAGCCCCAGCATTTT.

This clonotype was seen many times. The CDR3 nucleotides read TGTGCCAGCAGCTCACCGGGACGGCCCTACGAGCAGTACTTC. Translating gives CASSSPGRPYEQYF. This sequence joins TRBV7-2 and TRBJ2-7, with D perhaps TRBD1 or TRBD2 (5 bases each). CDR1 and CDR2 from the germline V gene are SGHTA and FQGNSA. The V and J ends lost 4 bases and 2 bases respectively, with 12 bases between them. This CDR3 has 14 residues.

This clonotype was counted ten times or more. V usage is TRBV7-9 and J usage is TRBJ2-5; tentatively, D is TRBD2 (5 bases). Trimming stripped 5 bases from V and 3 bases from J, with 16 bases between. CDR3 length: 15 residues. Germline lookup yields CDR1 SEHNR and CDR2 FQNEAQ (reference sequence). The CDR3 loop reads CASSPPPRAEETQYF. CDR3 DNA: TGTGCCAGCAGCCCGCCCCCAAGAGCGGAAGAGACCCAGTACTTC.

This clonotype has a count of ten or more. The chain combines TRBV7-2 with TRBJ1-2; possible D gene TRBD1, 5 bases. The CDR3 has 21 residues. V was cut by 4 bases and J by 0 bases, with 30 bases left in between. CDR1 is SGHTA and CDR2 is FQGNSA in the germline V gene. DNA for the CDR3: TGTGCCAGCAGCTCCGATGCTCTACAGGTTGCAACAGGAGGGGCTAACTATGGCTACACCTTC. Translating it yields CASSSDALQVATGGANYGYTF.

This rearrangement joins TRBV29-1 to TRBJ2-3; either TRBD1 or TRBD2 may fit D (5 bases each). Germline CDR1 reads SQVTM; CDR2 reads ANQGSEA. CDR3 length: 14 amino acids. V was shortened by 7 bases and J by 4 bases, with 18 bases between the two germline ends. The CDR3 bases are TGCAGCGCCGATACGGGGCAGAGCGCAGATACGCAGTATTTT. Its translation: CSADTGQSADTQYF.

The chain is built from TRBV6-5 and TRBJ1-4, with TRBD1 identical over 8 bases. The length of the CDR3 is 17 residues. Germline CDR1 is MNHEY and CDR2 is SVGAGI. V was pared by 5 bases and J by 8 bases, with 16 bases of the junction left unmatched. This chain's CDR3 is CASSPGTGGTQKEKLFF. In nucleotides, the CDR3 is TGTGCCAGCAGTCCCGGGACAGGAGGGACCCAGAAAGAAAAACTGTTTTTT.

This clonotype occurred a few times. Here the CDR3 DNA reads TGTGCCAGCAGTTTGCGTCGGGTGAACACTGAAGCTTTCTTT. It encodes CASSLRRVNTEAFF. The chain joins TRBV27 to TRBJ1-1; unclear D gene. CDR1 is MNHEY, CDR2 SMNVEV, per germline (reference sequence). Trimming pared 3 bases from V and 0 bases from J, leaving 8 bases between. The CDR3 is 14 residues long.